This T cell receptor (beta chain) was identified in a study of blood T cells in healthy people across ages. Per-sample PBMC isolation yielded at least 6.5 million cells. General observations from the study: It was not possible, with unsorted PBMCs, to conclusively compare naive and antigen-experienced cells. Higher naive T cell percentage went strongly together with higher TCR beta diversity. Greater diversity and more naive CD4+ cells were seen in long-lived donors than in aged donors.

With a J-beta primer mix and a sample-barcoded 5' primer, a second PCR ran 7 to 11 cycles. Each CDR3 protein gets one entry after TCRdb re-called the 5' RACE reads with MiXCR. The sample lists 600,000 to 650,000 distinct CDR3 sequences; 58% were seen once. From germline, CDR1 is SGHDN and CDR2 FVKESK. Unmatched junction bases numbered 4, after V lost 4 bases and J lost 3 bases. This CDR3 has 15 amino acids. This clonotype has more than one count but fewer than ten. The antigen is not known. The chain uses TRBV14 and TRBJ2-7, with 12 bases that match TRBD1. The receptor comes from a man aged 60 to 75 in good health. What was sequenced was blood. CDR3 in DNA: TGTGCCAGCAGCCTGGGGACAGGGGGCAACTACGAGCAGTACTTC. Protein sequence: CASSLGTGGNYEQYF. Looking up the rest from reference TRBV14 and TRBJ2-7 gives the full variable domain: EAGVTQFPSHSVIEKGQTVTLRCDPISGHDNLYWYRRVMGKEIKFLLHFVKESKQDESGMPNNRFLAERTGGTYSTLKVQPAELEDSGVYFCASSLGTGGNYEQYFGPGTRLTVT.